The 29 T cell receptor beta chains below come from one sample, sequenced in a study of blood T cell repertoires in COVID-19. Profiled with immunoSEQ multiplex PCR; TCRdb holds only in-frame clones, not every one. The sample shows 200,000 to 250,000 clones, more than 75% of them seen only once. The sample taken for sequencing was PBMCs or T cells enriched from blood (not recorded which). The receptors originated from a man aged 40-55 years who had recovered from COVID-19.

The gene calls are TRBV28 and TRBJ2-5, with 10 bases matching TRBD2. V gave up 9 bases and J gave up 2 bases; unmatched junction bases: 3. The CDR3 runs to 13 residues. The germline gives CDR1 MDHEN, CDR2 SYDVKM. CDR3 sequence: CASSSGGQETQYF. The CDR3 DNA sequence: TGTGCCAGTAGTAGCGGGGGGCAAGAGACCCAGTACTTC.

The rearrangement uses TRBV10-3 and TRBJ2-2; 8 bases map to TRBD1. Germline loops: CDR1 ENHRY, CDR2 SYGVKD. CDR3 length: 15 residues. V gave up 5 bases and J gave up 3 bases; unmatched junction bases: 5. The chain's CDR3 is CAISPGGADTGELFF. CDR3 coding DNA: TGTGCCATCAGTCCAGGGGGCGCGGACACCGGGGAGCTGTTTTTT.

This clone was seen only a few times. V usage is TRBV2 and J usage is TRBJ2-1; 13 bases map to TRBD2. Germline V CDR1 and CDR2: SNHLY, FYNNEI. V trimming: 6 bases; J trimming: 10 bases; junction bases outside the gene matches: 9. The CDR3 totals 15 residues. The CDR3 bases are TGTGCCAGCAGGGGTACAACTAGCGGGAGGGGGGAGCAGTTCTTC. This sequence encodes CASRGTTSGRGEQFF.

The chain recombines TRBV4-1 with TRBJ2-1; 8 bases map to TRBD2. Looked up from germline, CDR1 is MGHRA and CDR2 is YSYEKL. The CDR3 loop spans 13 amino acids. J gave up 0 bases and V 8 bases, and 0 bases lay outside the gene matches. The CDR3 loop reads CASREGSYNEQFF. The CDR3 DNA sequence: TGCGCCAGCCGGGAGGGCTCCTACAATGAGCAGTTCTTC.

V and J are TRBV5-4 and TRBJ2-3, with a weak D call TRBD2 (5 bases). The CDR3 is made up of 16 amino acids. Germline CDR1 reads SGHNT; CDR2 reads YYREEE (reference sequence). The V end was cut by 0 bases, the J end by 4 bases, with 15 bases between. The CDR3 here is CASSLEVGVFADTQYF. The CDR3 bases are TGTGCCAGCAGCTTGGAGGTGGGAGTTTTCGCAGATACGCAGTATTTT.

The CDR3 is CASSLGGGVGPDTQYF. The CDR3, as DNA: TGCGCCAGCAGCTTGGGAGGGGGAGTCGGGCCAGATACGCAGTATTTT. V usage is TRBV5-1 and J usage is TRBJ2-3, with D perhaps matching TRBD1 (6 bases). The germline gives CDR1 SGHRS, CDR2 YFSETQ. This CDR3 comprises 16 residues. V lost 0 bases, J lost 4 bases, and 15 bases lay in between.

The rearrangement uses TRBV7-9 and TRBJ2-2, with 11 bases lining up with TRBD2. The length of the CDR3 is 16 residues. The germline CDR1 and CDR2 sequences are SEHNR and FQNEAQ (reference sequence). V lost 6 bases and J lost 3; bases outside the gene matches: 6. CDR3 in amino acids: CASSPPGLADTGELFF. The CDR3 DNA follows: TGTGCCAGCAGTCCGCCGGGACTAGCGGACACCGGGGAGCTGTTTTTT.

The chain employs TRBV30 and TRBJ1-4; 11 nucleotides align to TRBD1. Unmatched junction bases numbered 10, after V lost 5 bases and J lost 8 bases. The CDR3 loop spans 15 amino acids. The V gene's germline CDR1 is GTSNPN and CDR2 SVGIG (reference sequence). CDR3 loop: CAWSKKGQGGEKLFF. DNA for the CDR3: TGTGCCTGGTCTAAGAAGGGACAGGGGGGGGAAAAACTGTTTTTT.

The chain employs TRBV5-1 and TRBJ2-7; 9 bases are a match to TRBD2. The CDR3 totals 13 residues. CDR1 and CDR2 from the germline V gene are SGHRS and YFSETQ. J was trimmed by 6 bases and V by 4 bases; bases with no gene match: 5. The CDR3 reads CASSQAGGSEQYF. CDR3 DNA sequence: TGCGCCAGCAGCCAAGCGGGAGGCTCCGAGCAGTACTTC.

The gene calls are TRBV30 and TRBJ2-1; weak D call: TRBD2 (5 bases). Trimming took off 3 bases at V and 8 bases at J, with 17 bases between the two ends. The CDR3 loop spans 14 amino acids. Germline CDR1 is GTSNPN and CDR2 is SVGIG (reference sequence). CDR3 nucleotides: TGTGCCTGGAGCCAAGGACTGGGCGGGTATGAGCAGTTCTTC. Protein sequence: CAWSQGLGGYEQFF.

The V call is TRBV5-6, the J call TRBJ2-1; weak D call: TRBD2 (5 bases). The length of the CDR3 is 18 residues. CDR1 and CDR2 from the germline V gene are SGHDT and YYEEEE. Between the trimmed V and J ends, which lost 0 bases and 4 bases, there was a span of 20 bases. Here the CDR3 reads CASSLGLVTGGLYNEQFF. CDR3 nucleotide sequence: TGTGCCAGCAGCTTGGGTCTGGTAACGGGCGGACTTTACAATGAGCAGTTCTTC.

J is TRBJ2-7 and V is TRBV28; 7 positions agree with TRBD2. The germline V gene encodes CDR1 MDHEN and CDR2 SYDVKM. After removal of 2 bases from V and 6 bases from J, the junction contained 19 bases not matched to a gene. CDR3 length: 18 amino acids. CDR3 residues: CASSLRDYRALVGSEQYF. Here the CDR3 DNA reads TGTGCCAGCAGTTTAAGGGACTACAGAGCGTTGGTAGGGTCCGAGCAGTACTTC.

This chain uses TRBV18 with TRBJ2-1, with a weak D call TRBD2 (5 bases). CDR1 is KGHSH, CDR2 LQKENI, per germline. CDR3 size: 15 residues. The V end lost 0 bases, the J end lost 8 bases, and 14 bases lay between the germline ends. The CDR3 here is CASSPPEAPIYEQFF. CDR3 in DNA: TGTGCCAGCTCACCACCGGAGGCTCCTATCTATGAGCAGTTCTTC.

The chain links TRBV9 to TRBJ2-5; the D gene is possibly TRBD2 (6 bases). The germline V gene encodes CDR1 SGDLS and CDR2 YYNGEE. V was cut by 4 bases and J by 4 bases, with 17 bases left in between. The CDR3 runs to 15 residues. This chain's CDR3 is CASSPRGGGAETQYF. Here the CDR3 DNA reads TGTGCCAGCAGCCCCCGGGGAGGAGGGGCAGAGACCCAGTACTTC. The complete variable domain, with remaining parts taken from reference TRBV9 and TRBJ2-5, reads DSGVTQTPKHLITATGQRVTLRCSPRSGDLSVYWYQQSLDQGLQFLIQYYNGEERAKGNILERFSAQQFPDLHSELNLSSLELGDSALYFCASSPRGGGAETQYFGPGTRLLVL.

The chain combines TRBV7-2 with TRBJ2-1, with D perhaps TRBD2 (7 bases). The V end lost 0 bases, the J end lost 8 bases, and 11 bases lay between the germline ends. This CDR3 region has 14 residues. Germline-derived CDR1 and CDR2 are SGHTA and FQGNSA. CDR3 in amino acids: CASSLAGGLYEQFF. For the CDR3, the DNA is TGTGCCAGCAGCTTAGCGGGGGGGCTGTATGAGCAGTTCTTC.

The chain uses TRBV5-4 and TRBJ2-2; tentative D call: TRBD2 (5 bases). CDR3 length: 15 residues. Between the trimmed V and J ends, which lost 5 bases and 0 bases, there was a span of 11 bases. Germline loops: CDR1 SGHNT, CDR2 YYREEE (reference sequence). CDR3 nucleotide sequence: TGTGCCAGCAGTCGGGGTCTCACGAACACCGGGGAGCTGTTTTTT. Its translation is CASSRGLTNTGELFF.

The chain employs TRBV6-2 or TRBV6-3 and TRBJ2-5; perhaps TRBD2 as D (6 bases). CDR1 is MNHEY and CDR2 is SVGEGT in the germline V gene. V was trimmed by 6 bases and J by 8 bases, leaving 19 bases between them. This CDR3 has 14 amino acids. The CDR3 here is CASSPRDFGGTQYF. The CDR3 region has the DNA TGTGCCAGCAGCCCTCGGGACTTCGGGGGAACCCAGTACTTC.

The CDR3 DNA reads as TGTGCCAGCAGTGAGGGGGGAGGCACTGAAGCTTTCTTT. Protein sequence: CASSEGGGTEAFF. The rearrangement links TRBV6-1 to TRBJ1-1; the D gene is possibly TRBD1 (5 bases). The V end lost 3 bases, the J end lost 4 bases, and 9 bases lay between the germline ends. Germline V gene data show CDR1 as MNHNS and CDR2 as SASEGT. This CDR3 contains 13 residues.

The chain joins TRBV19 to TRBJ1-5; TRBD1 matches at 9 bases. This CDR3 contains 16 residues. The germline V gene has CDR1 LNHDA and CDR2 SQIVND (reference sequence). With 8 bases clipped from V and 7 bases from J, the junction kept 15 bases outside the gene matches. CDR3: CASFPIRDRVGQPQHF. The CDR3 nucleotides read TGTGCCAGTTTTCCCATCCGGGACAGGGTTGGGCAGCCCCAGCATTTT.

This rearrangement joins TRBV18 to TRBJ2-3; D not certain. The CDR3 has 12 amino acids. Germline CDR1 and CDR2: KGHSH and LQKENI. Trimming removed 6 bases from V and 3 bases from J, with 7 bases in between. CDR3 residues: CASSARTDTQYF. The CDR3 DNA reads as TGTGCCAGCTCCGCGAGGACAGATACGCAGTATTTT.

CDR3 loop: CASSLLAGGFNEQFF. The CDR3 bases are TGCGCCAGCAGCTTGCTAGCGGGGGGCTTCAATGAGCAGTTCTTC. The chain links TRBV5-1 to TRBJ2-1, with TRBD2 identical over 11 bases. The CDR3 runs 15 residues. V lost 1 base to trimming and J lost 6 bases; unmatched junction nucleotides: 3. CDR1 is SGHRS, CDR2 YFSETQ, per germline.

J is TRBJ1-5 and V is TRBV19, with 9 bases matching TRBD1. The CDR3 contains 16 residues. J lost 4 bases, V lost 2 bases, and 6 bases had no gene match. CDR1 and CDR2 (germline): LNHDA, SQIVND (reference sequence). In nucleotides, the CDR3 is TGTGCCAGTAGTATAACTCCGGGACAGGGTAATCAGCCCCAGCATTTT. Protein: CASSITPGQGNQPQHF. Full variable domain (remainder filled in from reference TRBV19 and TRBJ1-5): DGGITQSPKYLFRKEGQNVTLSCEQNLNHDAMYWYRQDPGQGLRLIYYSQIVNDFQKGDIAEGYSVSREKKESFPLTVTSAQKNPTAFYLCASSITPGQGNQPQHFGDGTRLSIL.

The CDR3 nucleotides are TGTGCCAGCCGAGGGCGGGAGGGAGATACGCAGTATTTT. Translating gives CASRGREGDTQYF. The chain employs TRBV6-5 and TRBJ2-3; 9 bases line up with TRBD2. The CDR3 consists of 13 residues. Per the germline V gene, CDR1 is MNHEY and CDR2 is SVGAGI. V gave up 8 bases and J gave up 5 bases; unmatched junction bases: 5.

V and J are TRBV7-8 and TRBJ1-1; no reliable D call. The CDR3 extends over 12 amino acids. V lost 5 bases and J 0 bases, leaving 4 bases between the germline ends. CDR1 is SGHVS, CDR2 FQNEAQ, per germline. Here the CDR3 DNA reads TGTGCCAGCAGCCACATGAACACTGAAGCTTTCTTT. Residues: CASSHMNTEAFF.

The chain employs TRBV6-5 and TRBJ2-1; maybe TRBD1 (5 bases). The CDR3 totals 16 residues. Trimming left V 4 bases short and J 0 bases short, with 13 bases between. Germline CDR1 reads MNHEY; CDR2 reads SVGAGI. The CDR3 DNA is TGTGCCAGCAGTTCCAGGGTCGCCAGCTCCTACAATGAGCAGTTCTTC. As protein: CASSSRVASSYNEQFF.

This chain connects TRBV25-1 to TRBJ2-7; D is perhaps TRBD2 (5 bases). The V gene lost 6 bases and the J gene lost 4 bases, with 16 bases spanning the gap. Looked up from germline, CDR1 is MGHDK and CDR2 is SYGVNS. CDR3 length: 14 amino acids. CDR3 in amino acids: CASRETGSQYEQYF. CDR3 bases: TGTGCCAGCAGAGAAACGGGGAGCCAATACGAGCAGTACTTC.

This sequence joins TRBV24-1 and TRBJ1-4, with D perhaps TRBD1 (5 bases). The CDR3 loop spans 15 amino acids. The germline CDR1 and CDR2 sequences are KGHDR and SFDVKD. Between the trimmed V and J ends, which lost 4 bases and 5 bases, there was a span of 13 bases. The CDR3 nucleotides are TGTGCCACCAGTGACCCAAGGGGTAGCAATGAAAAACTGTTTTTT. Protein product: CATSDPRGSNEKLFF.

This clone was recorded only once. The rearrangement joins TRBV18 to TRBJ2-1; a possible D gene is TRBD2 (7 bases). With 5 bases removed from V and 6 bases from J, the gap between germline ends came to 17 bases. The CDR3 length is 15 residues. Germline V lookup: CDR1 KGHSH, CDR2 LQKENI. The CDR3 protein is CASSTSAGAFNEQFF. The CDR3 region has the DNA TGTGCCAGCTCAACGTCCGCGGGGGCCTTCAATGAGCAGTTCTTC.

This clone appeared a few times. The genes are TRBV7-3 and TRBJ2-4, with 10 bases fitting TRBD2. The CDR3 has 15 amino acids. Trimming cost V 5 bases and J 0 bases; bases outside gene matches: 1. Germline assignment: CDR1 SGHTA and CDR2 FQGTGA. The CDR3 region has the DNA TGTGCCAGCAGCCCTAGCGGGGGAGCCAAAAACATTCAGTACTTC. Its protein product is CASSPSGGAKNIQYF.